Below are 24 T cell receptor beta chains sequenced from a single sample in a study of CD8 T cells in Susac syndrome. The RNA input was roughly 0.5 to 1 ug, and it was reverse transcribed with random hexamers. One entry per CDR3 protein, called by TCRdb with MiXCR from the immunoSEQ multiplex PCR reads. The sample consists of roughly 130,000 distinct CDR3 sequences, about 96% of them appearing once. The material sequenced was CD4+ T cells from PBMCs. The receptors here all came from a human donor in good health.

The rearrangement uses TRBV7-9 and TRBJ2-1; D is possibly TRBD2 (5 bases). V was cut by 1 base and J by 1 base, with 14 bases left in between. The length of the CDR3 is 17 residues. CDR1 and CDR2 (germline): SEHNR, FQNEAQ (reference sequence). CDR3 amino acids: CASSLGISANSYNEQFF. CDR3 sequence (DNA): TGTGCCAGCAGCTTAGGTATTAGCGCGAATTCCTACAATGAGCAGTTCTTC.

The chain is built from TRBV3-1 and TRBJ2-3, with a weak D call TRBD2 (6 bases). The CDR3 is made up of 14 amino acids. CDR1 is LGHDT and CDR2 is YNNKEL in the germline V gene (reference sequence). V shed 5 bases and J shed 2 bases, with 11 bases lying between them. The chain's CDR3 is CASSTRDFTDTQYF. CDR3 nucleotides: TGTGCCAGCAGCACGCGGGACTTCACAGATACGCAGTATTTT.

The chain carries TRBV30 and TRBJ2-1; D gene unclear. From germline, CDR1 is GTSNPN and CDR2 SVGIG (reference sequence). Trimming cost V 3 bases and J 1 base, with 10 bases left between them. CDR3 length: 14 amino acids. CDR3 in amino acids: CAWRPNWSYNEQFF. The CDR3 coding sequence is TGTGCCTGGAGACCGAACTGGTCCTACAATGAGCAGTTCTTC.

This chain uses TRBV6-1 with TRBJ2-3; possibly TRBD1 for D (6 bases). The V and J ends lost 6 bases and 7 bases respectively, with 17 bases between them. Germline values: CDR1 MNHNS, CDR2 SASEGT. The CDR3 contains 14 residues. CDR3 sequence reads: CASRKDSLDYTQYF. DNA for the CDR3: TGTGCCAGCAGAAAGGACAGCTTAGATTATACGCAGTATTTT.

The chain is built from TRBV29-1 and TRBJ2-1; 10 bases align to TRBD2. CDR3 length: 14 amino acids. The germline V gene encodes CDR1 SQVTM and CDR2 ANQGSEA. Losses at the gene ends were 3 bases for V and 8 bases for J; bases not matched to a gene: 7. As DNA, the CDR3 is TGCAGCGTTGAGGGCCTAGCGGGAGCCGATGAGCAGTTCTTC. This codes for CSVEGLAGADEQFF.

DNA of the CDR3: TGTGCCAGTAGTACCTCCGGGACAGGAGTGAACAATCAGCCCCAGCATTTT. It yields the protein CASSTSGTGVNNQPQHF. The chain employs TRBV19 and TRBJ1-5; 8 nucleotides align to TRBD1. The CDR3 runs to 17 residues. The V gene's germline CDR1 is LNHDA and CDR2 SQIVND (reference sequence). The V and J ends lost 4 bases and 3 bases, in that order; junction bases with no gene match: 11.

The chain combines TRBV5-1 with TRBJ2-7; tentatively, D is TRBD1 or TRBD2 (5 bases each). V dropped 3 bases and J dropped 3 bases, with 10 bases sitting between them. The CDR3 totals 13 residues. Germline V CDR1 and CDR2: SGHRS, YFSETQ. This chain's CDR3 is CASSSGRYYEQYF. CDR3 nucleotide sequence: TGCGCCAGCAGCTCGGGACGGTACTACGAGCAGTACTTC.

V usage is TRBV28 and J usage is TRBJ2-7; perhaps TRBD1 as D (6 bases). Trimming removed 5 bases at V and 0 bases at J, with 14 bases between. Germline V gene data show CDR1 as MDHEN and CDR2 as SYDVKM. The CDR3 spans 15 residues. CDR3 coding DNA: TGTGCCAGCAGTAGCACAGGGCAGACCTCCTACGAGCAGTACTTC. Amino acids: CASSSTGQTSYEQYF.

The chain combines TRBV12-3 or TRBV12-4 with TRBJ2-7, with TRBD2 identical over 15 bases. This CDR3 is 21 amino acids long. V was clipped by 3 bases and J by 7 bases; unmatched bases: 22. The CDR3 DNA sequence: TGTGCCAGCAGTTTCCGGGACAGGGGTTTTGGACTAGCGGGAGGGCCCGGGGAGCAGTACTTC. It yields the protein CASSFRDRGFGLAGGPGEQYF.

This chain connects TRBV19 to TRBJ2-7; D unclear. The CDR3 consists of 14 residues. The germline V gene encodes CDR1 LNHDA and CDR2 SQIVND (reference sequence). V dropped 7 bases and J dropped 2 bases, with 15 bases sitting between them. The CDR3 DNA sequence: TGTGCCAGTACAAGGCAGGTTGGGGCCTACGAGCAGTACTTC. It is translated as CASTRQVGAYEQYF.

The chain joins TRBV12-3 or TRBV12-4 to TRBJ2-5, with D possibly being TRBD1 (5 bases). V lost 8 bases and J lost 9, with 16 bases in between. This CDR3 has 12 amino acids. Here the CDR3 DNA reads TGTGCCAGCTCAAACCCCCAGGGATCCCAGTACTTC. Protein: CASSNPQGSQYF.

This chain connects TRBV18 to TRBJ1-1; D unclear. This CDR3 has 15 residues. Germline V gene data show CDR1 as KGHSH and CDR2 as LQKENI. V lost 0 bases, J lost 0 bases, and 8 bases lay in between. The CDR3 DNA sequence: TGTGCCAGCTCACCACCCGAAAAGATGAACACTGAAGCTTTCTTT. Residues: CASSPPEKMNTEAFF.

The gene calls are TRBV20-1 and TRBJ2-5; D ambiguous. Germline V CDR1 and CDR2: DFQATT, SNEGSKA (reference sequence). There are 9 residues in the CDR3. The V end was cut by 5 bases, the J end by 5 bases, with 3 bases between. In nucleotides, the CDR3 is TGCAGTGCTGGGGAGACCCAGTACTTC. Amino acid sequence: CSAGETQYF.

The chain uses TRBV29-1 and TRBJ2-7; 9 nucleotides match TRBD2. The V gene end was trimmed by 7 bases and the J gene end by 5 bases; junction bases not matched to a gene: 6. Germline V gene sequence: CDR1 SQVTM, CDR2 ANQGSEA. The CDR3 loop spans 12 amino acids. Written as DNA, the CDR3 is TGCAGCGCGGGACTAGCTCGGAACGAGCAGTACTTC. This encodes CSAGLARNEQYF.

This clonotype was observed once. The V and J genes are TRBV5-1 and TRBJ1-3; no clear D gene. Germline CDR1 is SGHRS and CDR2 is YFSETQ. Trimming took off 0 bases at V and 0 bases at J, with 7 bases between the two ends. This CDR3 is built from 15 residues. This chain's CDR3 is CASSLVAFSGNTIYF. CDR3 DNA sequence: TGCGCCAGCAGCTTGGTGGCTTTCTCTGGAAACACCATATATTTT.

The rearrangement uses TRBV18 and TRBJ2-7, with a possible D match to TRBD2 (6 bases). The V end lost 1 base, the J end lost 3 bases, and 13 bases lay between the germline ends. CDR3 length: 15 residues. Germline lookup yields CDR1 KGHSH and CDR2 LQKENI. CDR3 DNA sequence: TGTGCCAGCTCACCACTGCCGGGAGAGGACTACGAGCAGTACTTC. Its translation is CASSPLPGEDYEQYF.

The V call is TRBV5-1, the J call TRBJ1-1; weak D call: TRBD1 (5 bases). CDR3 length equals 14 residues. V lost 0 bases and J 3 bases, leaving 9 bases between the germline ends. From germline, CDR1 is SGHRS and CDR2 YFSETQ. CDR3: CASSLVGGYTEAFF. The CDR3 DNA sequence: TGCGCCAGCAGCTTGGTGGGGGGTTACACTGAAGCTTTCTTT.

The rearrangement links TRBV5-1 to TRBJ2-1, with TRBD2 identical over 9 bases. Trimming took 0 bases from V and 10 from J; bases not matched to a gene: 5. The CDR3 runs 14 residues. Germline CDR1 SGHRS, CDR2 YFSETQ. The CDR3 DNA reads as TGCGCCAGCAGCTTGGGCGGGAGGGCAGGGGAGCAGTTCTTC. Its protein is CASSLGGRAGEQFF.

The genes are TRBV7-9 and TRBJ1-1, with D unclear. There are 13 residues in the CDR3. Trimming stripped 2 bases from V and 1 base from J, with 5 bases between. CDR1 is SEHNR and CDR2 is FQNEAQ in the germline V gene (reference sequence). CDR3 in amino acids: CASSLPQNTEAFF. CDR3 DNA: TGTGCCAGCAGCTTACCCCAGAACACTGAAGCTTTCTTT.

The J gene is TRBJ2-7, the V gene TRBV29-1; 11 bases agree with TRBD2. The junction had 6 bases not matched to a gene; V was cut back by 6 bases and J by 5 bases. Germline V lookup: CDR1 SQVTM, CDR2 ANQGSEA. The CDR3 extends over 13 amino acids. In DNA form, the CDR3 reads TGCAGCGTGGTTAGCGGGAGGGCCGACGAGCAGTACTTC. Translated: CSVVSGRADEQYF.

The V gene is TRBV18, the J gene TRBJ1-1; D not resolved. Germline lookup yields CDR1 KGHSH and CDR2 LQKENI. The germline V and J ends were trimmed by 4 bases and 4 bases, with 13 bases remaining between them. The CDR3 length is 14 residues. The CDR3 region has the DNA TGTGCCAGCTCACTTGACAAGGCCGGCACTGAAGCTTTCTTT. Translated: CASSLDKAGTEAFF.

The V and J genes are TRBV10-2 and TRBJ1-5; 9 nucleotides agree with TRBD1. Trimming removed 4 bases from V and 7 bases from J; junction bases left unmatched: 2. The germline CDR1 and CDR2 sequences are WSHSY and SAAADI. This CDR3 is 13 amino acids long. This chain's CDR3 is CASSVDRGQPQHF. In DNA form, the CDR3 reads TGCGCCAGCAGTGTGGACAGGGGCCAGCCCCAGCATTTT.

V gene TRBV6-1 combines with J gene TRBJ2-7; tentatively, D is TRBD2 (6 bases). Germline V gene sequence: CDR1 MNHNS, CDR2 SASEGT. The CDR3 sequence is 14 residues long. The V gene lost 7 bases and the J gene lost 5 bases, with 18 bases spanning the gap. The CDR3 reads CASMRTAGPDEQYF. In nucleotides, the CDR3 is TGTGCCAGCATGAGAACAGCGGGCCCAGACGAGCAGTACTTC.

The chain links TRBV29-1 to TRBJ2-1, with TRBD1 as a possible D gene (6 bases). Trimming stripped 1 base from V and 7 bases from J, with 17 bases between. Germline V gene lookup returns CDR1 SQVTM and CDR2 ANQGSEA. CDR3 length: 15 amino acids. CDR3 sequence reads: CSVEAPGERFNEQFF. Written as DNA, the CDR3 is TGCAGCGTTGAAGCCCCAGGGGAGCGGTTTAATGAGCAGTTCTTC.